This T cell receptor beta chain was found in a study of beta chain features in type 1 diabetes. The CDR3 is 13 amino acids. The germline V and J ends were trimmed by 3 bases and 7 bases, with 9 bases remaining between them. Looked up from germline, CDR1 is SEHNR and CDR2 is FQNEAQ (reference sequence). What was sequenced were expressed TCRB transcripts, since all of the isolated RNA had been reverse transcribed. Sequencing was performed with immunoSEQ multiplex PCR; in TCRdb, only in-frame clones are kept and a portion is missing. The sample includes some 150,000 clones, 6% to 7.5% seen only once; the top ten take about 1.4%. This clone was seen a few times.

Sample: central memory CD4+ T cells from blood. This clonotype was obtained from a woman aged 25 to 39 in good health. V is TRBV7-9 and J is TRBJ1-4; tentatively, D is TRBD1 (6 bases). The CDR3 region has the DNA TGTGCCAGCAGCTTTCTGACAGGTGAAAAACTGTTTTTT. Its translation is CASSFLTGEKLFF.